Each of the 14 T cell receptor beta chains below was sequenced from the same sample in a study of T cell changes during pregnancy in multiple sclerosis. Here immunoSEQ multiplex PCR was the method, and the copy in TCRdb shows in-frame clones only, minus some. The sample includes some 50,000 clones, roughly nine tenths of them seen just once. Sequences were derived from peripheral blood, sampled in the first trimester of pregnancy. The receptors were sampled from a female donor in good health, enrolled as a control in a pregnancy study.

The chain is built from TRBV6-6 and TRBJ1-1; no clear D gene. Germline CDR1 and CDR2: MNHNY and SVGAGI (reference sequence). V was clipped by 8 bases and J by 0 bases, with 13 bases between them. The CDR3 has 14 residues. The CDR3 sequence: CASSPGWVNTEAFF. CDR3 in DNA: TGTGCCAGCTCCCCCGGGTGGGTGAACACTGAAGCTTTCTTT.

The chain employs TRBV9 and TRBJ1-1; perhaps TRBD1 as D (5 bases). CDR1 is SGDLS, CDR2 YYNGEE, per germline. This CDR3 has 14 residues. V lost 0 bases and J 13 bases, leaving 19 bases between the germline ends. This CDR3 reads CASSVAGEGRVVFF. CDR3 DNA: TGTGCCAGCAGCGTAGCGGGGGAGGGCAGAGTGGTTTTCTTT.

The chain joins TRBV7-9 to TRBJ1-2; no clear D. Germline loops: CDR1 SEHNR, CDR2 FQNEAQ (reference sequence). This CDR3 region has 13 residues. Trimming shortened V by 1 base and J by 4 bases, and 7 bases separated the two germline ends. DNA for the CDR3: TGTGCCAGCAGCTTAGGTACAGTCTATGGCTACACCTTC. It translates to CASSLGTVYGYTF.

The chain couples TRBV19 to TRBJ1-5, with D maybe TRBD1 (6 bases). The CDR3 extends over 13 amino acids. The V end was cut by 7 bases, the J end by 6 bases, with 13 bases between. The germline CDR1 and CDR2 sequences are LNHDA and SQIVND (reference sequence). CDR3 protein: CASNRDGSQPQHF. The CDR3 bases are TGTGCCAGTAACAGGGATGGGTCTCAGCCCCAGCATTTT.

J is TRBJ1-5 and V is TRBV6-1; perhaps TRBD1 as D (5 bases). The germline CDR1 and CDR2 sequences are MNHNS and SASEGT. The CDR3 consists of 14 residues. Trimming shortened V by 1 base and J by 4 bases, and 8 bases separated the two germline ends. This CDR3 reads CASSEGSGNQPQHF. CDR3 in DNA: TGTGCCAGCAGTGAAGGGTCAGGGAATCAGCCCCAGCATTTT.

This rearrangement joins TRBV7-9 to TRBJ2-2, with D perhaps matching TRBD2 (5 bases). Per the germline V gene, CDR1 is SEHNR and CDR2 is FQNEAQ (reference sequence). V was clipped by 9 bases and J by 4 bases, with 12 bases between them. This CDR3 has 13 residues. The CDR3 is CASVPGITGELFF. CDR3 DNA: TGTGCCAGTGTCCCCGGGATCACCGGGGAGCTGTTTTTT.

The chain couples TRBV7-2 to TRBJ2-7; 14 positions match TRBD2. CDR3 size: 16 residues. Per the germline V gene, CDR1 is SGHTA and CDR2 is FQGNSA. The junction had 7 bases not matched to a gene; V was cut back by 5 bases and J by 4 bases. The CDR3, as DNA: TGTGCCAGCAGCCACGATGGGACTAGCGGGGGTTACGAGCAGTACTTC. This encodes CASSHDGTSGGYEQYF.

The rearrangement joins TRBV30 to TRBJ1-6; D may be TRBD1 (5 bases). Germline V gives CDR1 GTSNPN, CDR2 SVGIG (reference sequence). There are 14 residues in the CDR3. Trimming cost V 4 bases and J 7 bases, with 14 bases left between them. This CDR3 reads CAWTPGTRNSPLHF. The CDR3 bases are TGTGCCTGGACCCCGGGGACTAGGAATTCACCCCTCCACTTT.

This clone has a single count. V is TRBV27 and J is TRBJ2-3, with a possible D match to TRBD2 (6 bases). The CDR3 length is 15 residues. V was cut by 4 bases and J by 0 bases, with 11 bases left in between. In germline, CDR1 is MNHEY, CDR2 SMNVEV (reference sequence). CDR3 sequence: CASSWRVSSTDTQYF. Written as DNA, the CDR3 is TGTGCCAGCAGTTGGAGGGTGTCCAGCACAGATACGCAGTATTTT.

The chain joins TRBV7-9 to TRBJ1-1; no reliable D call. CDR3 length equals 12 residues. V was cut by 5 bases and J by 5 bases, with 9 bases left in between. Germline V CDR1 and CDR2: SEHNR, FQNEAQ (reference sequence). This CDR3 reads CASSELGTEAFF. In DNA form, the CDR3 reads TGTGCCAGCAGCGAACTAGGGACTGAAGCTTTCTTT. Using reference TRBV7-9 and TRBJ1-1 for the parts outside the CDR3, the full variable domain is DTGVSQNPRHKITKRGQNVTFRCDPISEHNRLYWYRQTLGQGPEFLTYFQNEAQLEKSRLLSDRFSAERPKGSFSTLEIQRTEQGDSAMYLCASSELGTEAFFGQGTRLTVV.

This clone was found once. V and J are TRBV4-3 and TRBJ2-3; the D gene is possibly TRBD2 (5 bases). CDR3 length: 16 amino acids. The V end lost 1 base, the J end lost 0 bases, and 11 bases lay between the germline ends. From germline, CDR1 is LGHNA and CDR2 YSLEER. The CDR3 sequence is CASSQAIAFSTDTQYF. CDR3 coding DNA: TGCGCCAGCAGCCAAGCGATAGCGTTTAGCACAGATACGCAGTATTTT.

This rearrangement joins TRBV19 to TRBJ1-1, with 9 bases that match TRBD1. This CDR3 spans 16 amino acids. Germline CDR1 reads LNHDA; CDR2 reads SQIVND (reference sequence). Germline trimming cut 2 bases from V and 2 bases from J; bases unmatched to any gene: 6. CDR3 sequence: CASSISGTGLNTEAFF. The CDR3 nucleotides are TGTGCCAGTAGTATATCCGGGACAGGGCTCAACACTGAAGCTTTCTTT.

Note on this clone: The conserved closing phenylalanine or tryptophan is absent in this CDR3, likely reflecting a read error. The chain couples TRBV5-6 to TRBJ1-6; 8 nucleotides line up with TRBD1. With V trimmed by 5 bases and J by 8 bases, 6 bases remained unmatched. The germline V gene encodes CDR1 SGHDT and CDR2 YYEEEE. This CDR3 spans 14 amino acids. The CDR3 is CASRLGTGYSPLHL. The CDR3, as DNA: TGTGCCAGCAGACTCGGGACAGGATATTCACCCCTCCACCTT.

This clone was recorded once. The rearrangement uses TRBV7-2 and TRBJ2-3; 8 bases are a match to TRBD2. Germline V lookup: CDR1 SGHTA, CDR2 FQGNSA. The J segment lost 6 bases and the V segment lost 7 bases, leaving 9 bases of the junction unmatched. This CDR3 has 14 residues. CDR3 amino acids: CASTFRGGGDTQYF. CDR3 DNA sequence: TGTGCCAGCACCTTCCGGGGGGGCGGGGATACGCAGTATTTT.